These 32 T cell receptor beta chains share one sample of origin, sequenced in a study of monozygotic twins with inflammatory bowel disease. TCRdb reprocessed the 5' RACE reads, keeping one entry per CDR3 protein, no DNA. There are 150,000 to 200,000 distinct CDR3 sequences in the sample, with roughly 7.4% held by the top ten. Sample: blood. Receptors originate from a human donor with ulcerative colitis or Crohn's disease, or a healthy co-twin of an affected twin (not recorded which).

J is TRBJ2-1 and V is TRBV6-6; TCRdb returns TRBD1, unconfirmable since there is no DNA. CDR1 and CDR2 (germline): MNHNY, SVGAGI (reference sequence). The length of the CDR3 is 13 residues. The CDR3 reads CASTPDRRNEQFF.

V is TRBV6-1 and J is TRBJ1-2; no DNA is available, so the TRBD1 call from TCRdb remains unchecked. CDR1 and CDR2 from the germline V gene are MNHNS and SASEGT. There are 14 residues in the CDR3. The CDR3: CASSEGWKARGYTF.

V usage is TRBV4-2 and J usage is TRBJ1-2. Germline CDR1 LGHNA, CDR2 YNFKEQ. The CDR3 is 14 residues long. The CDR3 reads CASSQESGVRGYTF.

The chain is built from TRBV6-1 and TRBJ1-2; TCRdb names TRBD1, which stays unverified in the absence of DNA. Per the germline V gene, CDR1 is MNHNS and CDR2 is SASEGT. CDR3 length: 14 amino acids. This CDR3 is CASKAGQGDYGYTF.

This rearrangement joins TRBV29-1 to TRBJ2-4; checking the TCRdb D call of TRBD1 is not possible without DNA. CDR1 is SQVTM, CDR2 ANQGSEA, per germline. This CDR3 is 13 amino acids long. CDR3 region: CSGTGTEGHMQYF.

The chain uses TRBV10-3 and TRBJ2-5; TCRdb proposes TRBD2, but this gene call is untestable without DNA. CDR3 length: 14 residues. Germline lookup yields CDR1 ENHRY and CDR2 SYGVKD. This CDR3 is CAISRLAFQETQYF.

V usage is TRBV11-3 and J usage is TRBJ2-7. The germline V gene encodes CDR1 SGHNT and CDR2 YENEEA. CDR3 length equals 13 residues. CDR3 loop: CASTNDVYYEQYF.

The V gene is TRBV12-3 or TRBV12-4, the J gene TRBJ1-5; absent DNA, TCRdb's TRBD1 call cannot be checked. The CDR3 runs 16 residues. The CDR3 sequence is CASSLSGTGKNQPQHF.

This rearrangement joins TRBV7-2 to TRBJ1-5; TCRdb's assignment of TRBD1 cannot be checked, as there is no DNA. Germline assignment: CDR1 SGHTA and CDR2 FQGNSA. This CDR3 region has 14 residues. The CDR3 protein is CASSSTGGGQPQHF.

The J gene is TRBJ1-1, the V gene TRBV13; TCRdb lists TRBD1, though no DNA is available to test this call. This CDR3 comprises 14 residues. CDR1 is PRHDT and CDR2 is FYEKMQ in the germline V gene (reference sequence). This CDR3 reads CASSPSRGNTEAFF.

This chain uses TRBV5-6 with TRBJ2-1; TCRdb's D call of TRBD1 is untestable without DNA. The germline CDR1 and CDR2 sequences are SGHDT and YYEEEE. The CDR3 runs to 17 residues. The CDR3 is CASSFGYRGPKYNEQFF.

The CDR3 spells CASSFKFGEIYEQFF. The chain links TRBV7-6 to TRBJ2-1; as DNA is missing, the TRBD2 call by TCRdb cannot be tested. The germline CDR1 and CDR2 sequences are SGHVS and FNYEAQ. The CDR3 extends over 15 amino acids.

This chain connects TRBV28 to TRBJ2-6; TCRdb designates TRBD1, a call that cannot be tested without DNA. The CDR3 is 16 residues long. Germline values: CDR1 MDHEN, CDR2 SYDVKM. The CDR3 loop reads CASSLGGKSGANVLTF.

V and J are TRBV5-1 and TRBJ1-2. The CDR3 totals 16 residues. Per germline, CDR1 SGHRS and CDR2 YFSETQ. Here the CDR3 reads CASSFEGIPEVYGYTF.

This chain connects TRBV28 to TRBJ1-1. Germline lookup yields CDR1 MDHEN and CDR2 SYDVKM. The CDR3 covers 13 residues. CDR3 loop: CASSTPMNTEAFF. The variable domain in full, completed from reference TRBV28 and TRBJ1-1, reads DVKVTQSSRYLVKRTGEKVFLECVQDMDHENMFWYRQDPGLGLRLIYFSYDVKMKEKGDIPEGYSVSREKKERFSLILESASTNQTSMYLCASSTPMNTEAFFGQGTRLTVV.

CDR3: CASSRAGRYEQYF. The chain carries TRBV14 and TRBJ2-7; TCRdb's D gene call, TRBD1, goes unchecked for lack of DNA. There are 13 residues in the CDR3. The germline V gene has CDR1 SGHDN and CDR2 FVKESK.

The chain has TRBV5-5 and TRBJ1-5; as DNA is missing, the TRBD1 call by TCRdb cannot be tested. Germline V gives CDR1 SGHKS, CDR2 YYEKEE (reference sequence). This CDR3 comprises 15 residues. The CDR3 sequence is CASSLPGTISQPQHF.

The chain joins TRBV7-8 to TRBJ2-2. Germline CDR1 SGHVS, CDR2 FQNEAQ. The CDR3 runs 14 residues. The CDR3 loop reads CASSLDRSTGELFF.

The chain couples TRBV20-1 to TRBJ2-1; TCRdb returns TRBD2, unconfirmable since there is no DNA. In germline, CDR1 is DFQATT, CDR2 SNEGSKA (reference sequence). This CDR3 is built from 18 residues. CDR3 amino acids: CGIDGDLSTSGGYNEQFF.

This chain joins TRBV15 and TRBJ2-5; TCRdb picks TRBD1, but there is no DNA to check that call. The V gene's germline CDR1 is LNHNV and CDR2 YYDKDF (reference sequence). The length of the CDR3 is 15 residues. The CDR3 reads CATSGLGVPTETQYF.

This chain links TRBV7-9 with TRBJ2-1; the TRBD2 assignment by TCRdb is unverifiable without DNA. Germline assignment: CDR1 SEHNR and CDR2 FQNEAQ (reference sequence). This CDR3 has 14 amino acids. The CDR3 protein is CASRRALTYNEQFF. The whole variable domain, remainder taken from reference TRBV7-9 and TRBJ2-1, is DTGVSQNPRHKITKRGQNVTFRCDPISEHNRLYWYRQTLGQGPEFLTYFQNEAQLEKSRLLSDRFSAERPKGSFSTLEIQRTEQGDSAMYLCASRRALTYNEQFFGPGTRLTVL.

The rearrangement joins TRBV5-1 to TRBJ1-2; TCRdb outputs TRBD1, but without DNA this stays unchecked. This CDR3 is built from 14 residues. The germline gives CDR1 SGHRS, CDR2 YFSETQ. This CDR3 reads CASSFPGTGYGYTF.

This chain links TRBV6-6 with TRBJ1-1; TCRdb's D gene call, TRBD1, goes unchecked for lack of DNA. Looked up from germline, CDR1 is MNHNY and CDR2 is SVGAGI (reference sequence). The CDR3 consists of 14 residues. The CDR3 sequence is CASTPDMVNTEAFF.

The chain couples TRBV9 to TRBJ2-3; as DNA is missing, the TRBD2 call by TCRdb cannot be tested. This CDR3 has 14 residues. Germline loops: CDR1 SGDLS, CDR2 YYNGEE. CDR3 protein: CASSSSTFTDTQYF.

The CDR3 is CSASGARHNEQFF. This chain links TRBV29-1 with TRBJ2-1; without DNA, the TCRdb call of TRBD1 cannot be checked. In germline, CDR1 is SQVTM, CDR2 ANQGSEA. This CDR3 has 13 residues.

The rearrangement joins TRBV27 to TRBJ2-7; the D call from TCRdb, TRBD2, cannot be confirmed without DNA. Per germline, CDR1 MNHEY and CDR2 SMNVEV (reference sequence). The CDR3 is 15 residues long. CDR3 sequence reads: CASSFGTSGTREQYF.

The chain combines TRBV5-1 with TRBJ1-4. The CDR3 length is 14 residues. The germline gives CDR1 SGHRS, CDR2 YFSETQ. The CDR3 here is CASSLFGLDEKLFF.

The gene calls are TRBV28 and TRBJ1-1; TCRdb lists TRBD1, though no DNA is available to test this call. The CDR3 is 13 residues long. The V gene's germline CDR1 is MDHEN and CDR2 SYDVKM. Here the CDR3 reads CASSFEAGRQAFF. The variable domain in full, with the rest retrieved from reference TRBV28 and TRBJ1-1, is DVKVTQSSRYLVKRTGEKVFLECVQDMDHENMFWYRQDPGLGLRLIYFSYDVKMKEKGDIPEGYSVSREKKERFSLILESASTNQTSMYLCASSFEAGRQAFFGQGTRLTVV.

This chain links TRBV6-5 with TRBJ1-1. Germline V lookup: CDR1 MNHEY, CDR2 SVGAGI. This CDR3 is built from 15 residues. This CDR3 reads CASSYSSSPNTEAFF.

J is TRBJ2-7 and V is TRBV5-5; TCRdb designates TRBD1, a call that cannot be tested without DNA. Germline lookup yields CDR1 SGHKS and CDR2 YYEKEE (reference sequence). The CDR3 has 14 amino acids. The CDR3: CASSLTGPDYEQYF.

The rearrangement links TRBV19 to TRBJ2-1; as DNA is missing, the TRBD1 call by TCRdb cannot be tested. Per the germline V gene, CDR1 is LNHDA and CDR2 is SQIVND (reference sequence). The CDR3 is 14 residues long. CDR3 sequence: CASSSTGGHNEQFF.

CDR3 in amino acids: CATSDLLTDTQYF. The chain couples TRBV24-1 to TRBJ2-3. In germline, CDR1 is KGHDR, CDR2 SFDVKD. The CDR3 has 13 residues.